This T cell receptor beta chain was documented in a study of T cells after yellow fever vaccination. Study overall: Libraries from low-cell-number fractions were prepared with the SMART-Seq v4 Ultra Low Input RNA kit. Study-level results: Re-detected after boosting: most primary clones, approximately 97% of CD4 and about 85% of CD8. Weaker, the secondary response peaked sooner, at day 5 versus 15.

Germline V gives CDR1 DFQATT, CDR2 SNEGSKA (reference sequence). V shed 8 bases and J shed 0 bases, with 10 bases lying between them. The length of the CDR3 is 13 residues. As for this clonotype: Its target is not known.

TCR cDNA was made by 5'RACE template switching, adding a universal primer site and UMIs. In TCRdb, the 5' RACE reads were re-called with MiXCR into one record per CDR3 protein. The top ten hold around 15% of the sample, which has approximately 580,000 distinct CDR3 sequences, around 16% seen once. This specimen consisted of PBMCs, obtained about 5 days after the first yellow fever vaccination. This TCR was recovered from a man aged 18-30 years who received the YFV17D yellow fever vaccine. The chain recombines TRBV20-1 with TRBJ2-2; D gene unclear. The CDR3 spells CSPKNSNTGELFF. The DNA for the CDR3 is TGCAGTCCCAAGAACTCGAACACCGGGGAGCTGTTTTTT.